This T cell receptor beta chain was sequenced for a study of cytomegalovirus exposure and HLA in healthy donors. Whole-study results and caveats: A later analysis reported that several of the most significant clusters appeared to be linked to common viral pathogens, among them Epstein-Barr virus. Upon later analysis, HLA-associated TCR beta chains proved more clonally expanded than other, equally common chains.

The CDR3 is 14 residues long. With V trimmed by 2 bases and J by 4 bases, 4 bases remained unmatched. Germline assignment: CDR1 KGHSH and CDR2 LQKENI. This PCR relied on a set of 60 Vbeta primers and 13 Jbeta primers. Profiling relied on immunoSEQ multiplex PCR, and the TCRdb table lists in-frame clones only, not all of them. The table shows 80,000 or so clones, with under 80% occurring only once. This clone was seen a single time. As yet, its antigen is unknown. Each of the donors was a healthy bone marrow donor. This receptor was obtained from a man aged 25 to 40 in good health and CMV-seropositive. The source material was PBMCs. The chain employs TRBV18 and TRBJ2-7; 8 nucleotides match TRBD2. The CDR3 sequence: CASSPTGTRYEQYF. CDR3 nucleotide sequence: TGTGCCAGCTCACCAACAGGGACTAGGTACGAGCAGTACTTC. The full variable domain, completed using reference TRBV18 and TRBJ2-7, is NAGVMQNPRHLVRRRGQEARLRCSPMKGHSHVYWYRQLPEEGLKFMVYLQKENIIDESGMPKERFSAEFPKEGPSILRIQQVVRGDSAAYFCASSPTGTRYEQYFGPGTRLTVT.